This TCR beta chain was found in a study of Ad26.COV2.S vaccination and SARS-CoV-2 variants. Across the study: The vaccine Ad26.COV2.S was put into the muscle once, or twice with 56 days between.

Method: immunoSEQ multiplex PCR; TCRdb's copy keeps in-frame clones and lacks some. The sample gives 350,000 to 450,000 clones, around nine tenths of which show up once; roughly 3.1% is in the top ten. Findings and caveats of the study: Relative to placebo recipients, vaccine recipients exhibited elevated spike-specific TCR breadth.

This CDR3 has 13 amino acids. Germline loops: CDR1 SGDLS, CDR2 YYNGEE. The treatment was: around 19 received Ad26.COV2.S at low or high dose, single or two shots; about five received placebo; per-sample allocation not given. Samples analyzed were those drawn on day 63 after the first vaccine or placebo injection. The administered vaccine (an Ad26 vector) expressed Wuhan-strain SARS-CoV-2 spike. In regard to this clone: The target antigen is unknown. At one of its ends the junction is not consistent with the germline gene, which may arise from a read error. The same CDR3 is also encoded by other DNA sequences in this sample.

This sample comprised peripheral blood, obtained in a trial of Ad26.COV2.S vaccine versus placebo. The chain is built from TRBV9 and TRBJ1-1; perhaps TRBD1 as D (5 bases). The clonotype originates from a person aged 18-60 years who received the Ad26.COV2.S COVID-19 vaccine or a placebo. CDR3 DNA sequence: TGTGCTAGCAGCGAGACAGAGAACACTGAAGCTTTCTTT. This sequence encodes CASSETENTEAFF.